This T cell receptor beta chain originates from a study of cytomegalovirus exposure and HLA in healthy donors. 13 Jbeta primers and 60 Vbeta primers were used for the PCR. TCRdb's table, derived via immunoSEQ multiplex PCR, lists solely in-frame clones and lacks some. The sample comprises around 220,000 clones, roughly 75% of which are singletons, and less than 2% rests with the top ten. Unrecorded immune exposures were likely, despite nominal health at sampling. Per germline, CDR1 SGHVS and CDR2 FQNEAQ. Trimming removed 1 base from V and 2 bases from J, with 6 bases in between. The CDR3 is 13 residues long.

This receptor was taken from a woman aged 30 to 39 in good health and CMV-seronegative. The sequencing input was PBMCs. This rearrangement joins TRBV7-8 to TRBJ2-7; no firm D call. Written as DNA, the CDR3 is TGTGCCAGCAGCTTAGGCGGTACCTACGAGCAGTACTTC. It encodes CASSLGGTYEQYF.